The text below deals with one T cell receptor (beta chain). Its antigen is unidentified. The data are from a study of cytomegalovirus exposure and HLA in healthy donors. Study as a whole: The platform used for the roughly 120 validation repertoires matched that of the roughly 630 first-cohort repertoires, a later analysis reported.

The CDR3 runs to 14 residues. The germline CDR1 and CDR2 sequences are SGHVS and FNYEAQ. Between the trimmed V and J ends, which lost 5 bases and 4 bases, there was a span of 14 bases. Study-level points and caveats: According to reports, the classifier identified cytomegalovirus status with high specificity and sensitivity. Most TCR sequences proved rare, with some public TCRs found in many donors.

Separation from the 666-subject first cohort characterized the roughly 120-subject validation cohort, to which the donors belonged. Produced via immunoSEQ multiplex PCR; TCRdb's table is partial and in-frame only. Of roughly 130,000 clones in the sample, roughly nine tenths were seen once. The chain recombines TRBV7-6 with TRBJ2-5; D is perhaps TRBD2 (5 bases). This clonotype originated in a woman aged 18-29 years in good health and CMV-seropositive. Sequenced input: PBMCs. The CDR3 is CASSAGEGRETQYF. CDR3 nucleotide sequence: TGTGCCAGCAGCGCGGGCGAGGGTAGAGAGACCCAGTACTTC.